This T cell receptor (beta chain) was sequenced in a study of blood T cell repertoires in COVID-19 (dated by TCRdb to the early 2020s). The study in broad terms: Collaborator samples came from the United States, Italy and Spain and covered acute and convalescent phases of COVID-19. The sample metadata nearly always contained a de-identified subject ID, COVID-19 status, age in years and sex. Where available, HLA class I and class II types were taken from metadata supplied by the sample provider and were not determined by assay-based typing. Subjects who had been exposed to COVID-19, were actively infected with it, or had recovered from it provided the deeply sampled blood TCRbeta repertoires that made up the dataset. Samples came from the ongoing ImmuneRACE study (first 160 participants) plus 1,254 subjects from 6 global collaborators. The material from the prospective study consisted of cDNA or gDNA derived from T cells, B-cell-depleted T cells, or PBMCs. The repertoires were released in a freely available public database meant as a resource for research on the immune response to SARS-CoV-2. Results and caveats for the whole study, not just this receptor: The quantity of clinical and demographic metadata differed by source and by participant and was supplied without curation.

From the germline V gene, CDR1 is MDHEN and CDR2 is SYDVKM. The CDR3 goes from the cysteine to the phenylalanine over 17 residues. Here the CDR3 DNA is all that survives: 51 bases in frame from base 1. The junction shows trimming of 3 bases on V and 3 bases on J, and the gene matches do not reach 4 bases of it. Collaborating institutions collected whole blood in K2EDTA tubes following their own protocols. For TCRbeta analysis, collaborators shipped samples as frozen whole blood, isolated PBMCs, or DNA extracted from either of those sample types. The immunoSEQ Assay, a bias-controlled multiplex PCR, was used to amplify TCRbeta CDR3 regions from genomic DNA. The authors' analysis ran thus. Within the assay, amplification of reference gene primers was used to estimate how many nucleated cells each sample contained. To quantify the absolute abundance of each unique TCRbeta CDR3 rearrangement, sequence reads were collapsed and filtered. Productive Simpson clonality was computed per sample as the square root of Simpson's diversity index over productive rearrangements. TCRdb re-hosts the immuneACCESS table, in-frame sequences only. Its copies lack some clones; in the studies checked, an unresolved V gene accounts for under half of them, and the cause for the rest is not known. That table furnishes V, J and clone size, whereas the DNA furnished D and trimming. Here the sample has 100,000 or so clones; around 90% occur a single time. The ten largest account for over 3.5% of the sample.

A remark on this clone: This receptor's antigen is unknown. No per-base quality is available; no much larger clone lies one base away.

Sequencing used peripheral blood. This chain is built from TRBV28 and TRBJ2-2; 13 central nucleotides agree with TRBD2. This sequence was found in a woman aged 45-65 years in a cohort sampled during active COVID-19. The CDR3 amino acid sequence is: CASSFLGLAGDTGELFF. The nucleotide sequence reads TGTGCCAGCAGTTTTCTCGGACTAGCGGGGGACACCGGGGAGCTGTTTTTT.